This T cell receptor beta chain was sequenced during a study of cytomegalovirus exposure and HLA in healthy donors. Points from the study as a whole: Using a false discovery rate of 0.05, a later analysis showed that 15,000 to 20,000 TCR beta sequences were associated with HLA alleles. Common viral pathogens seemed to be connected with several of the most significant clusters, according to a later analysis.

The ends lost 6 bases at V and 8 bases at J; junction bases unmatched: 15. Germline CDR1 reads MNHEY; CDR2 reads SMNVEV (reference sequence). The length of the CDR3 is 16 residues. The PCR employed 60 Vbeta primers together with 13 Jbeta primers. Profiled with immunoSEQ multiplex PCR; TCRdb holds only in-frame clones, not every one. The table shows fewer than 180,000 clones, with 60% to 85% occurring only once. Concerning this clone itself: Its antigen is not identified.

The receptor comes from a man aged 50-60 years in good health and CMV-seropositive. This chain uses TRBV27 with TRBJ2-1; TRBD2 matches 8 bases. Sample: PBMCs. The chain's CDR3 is CASRYPGRGGRYEQFF. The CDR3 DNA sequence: TGTGCCAGCAGATACCCGGGCCGGGGGGGACGGTATGAGCAGTTCTTC.